The entry below describes one T cell receptor beta chain. The sample originates from a study of blood T cell repertoires in COVID-19. Background on the study: Whether acute or convalescent, the COVID-19 samples came from the United States, Italy and Spain.

TCRdb's table, derived via immunoSEQ multiplex PCR, lists solely in-frame clones and lacks some. The profile shows about 280,000 clones, 83% of them singletons. V shed 3 bases, J shed 6 bases, and the junction held 10 bases outside the gene matches. CDR3 length: 16 amino acids. CDR1 is DFQATT and CDR2 is SNEGSKA in the germline V gene (reference sequence). The chain links TRBV20-1 to TRBJ2-3; 12 bases line up with TRBD2. The sequenced sample was peripheral blood. This TCR was recovered from a woman between 50 and 59 years old who had recovered from COVID-19. CDR3 amino acids: CSASGLAGGLRDTQYF. The CDR3 nucleotides are TGCAGTGCTAGTGGGCTAGCGGGGGGGCTGAGGGATACGCAGTATTTT.